The sequence of this T cell receptor (beta chain) was determined in a study of molecular identifiers for immune sequencing clone quantification. Bulk TCR library preparation followed previously described methods with listed TCR primers. TCRdb ran MiXCR on the PCR reads and lists one entry per CDR3 protein. The sample has a few hundred thousand distinct CDR3 sequences; about a fifth are singletons. This CDR3 has 14 residues. This clonotype was observed many times. One end of the junction fails to match germline, which may point to a read error. The receptor comes from a human donor in good health. Some libraries in this study had Jurkat cell RNA spiked in. The chain carries TRBV5-3 and TRBJ1-1; TRBD1 is a possible D gene (6 bases). TRBV5-3 is classed as an ORF, of uncertain function. Specimen: naive CD8+ T cells from blood, with Jurkat cell RNA spiked in. Specified subset: FACS-sorted CD8+CD4-CCR7+CD45RA+ naive T cells. The CDR3 protein is CASSLEQGLTEAFF. In DNA form, the CDR3 reads TGCGCCAGCAGCTTGGAGCAGGGGTTGACTGAAGCTTTCTTT.